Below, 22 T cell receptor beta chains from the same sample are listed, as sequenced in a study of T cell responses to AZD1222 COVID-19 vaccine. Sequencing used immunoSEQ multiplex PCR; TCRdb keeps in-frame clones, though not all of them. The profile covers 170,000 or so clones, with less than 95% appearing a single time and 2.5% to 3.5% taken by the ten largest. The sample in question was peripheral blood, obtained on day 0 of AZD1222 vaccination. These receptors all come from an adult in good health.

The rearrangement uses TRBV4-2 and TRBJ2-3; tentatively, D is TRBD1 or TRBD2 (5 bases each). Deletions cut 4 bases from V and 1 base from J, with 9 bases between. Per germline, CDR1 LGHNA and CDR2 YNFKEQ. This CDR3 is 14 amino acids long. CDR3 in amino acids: CASSPGPGTDTQYF. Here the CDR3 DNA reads TGTGCCAGCAGCCCGGGACCTGGCACAGATACGCAGTATTTT.

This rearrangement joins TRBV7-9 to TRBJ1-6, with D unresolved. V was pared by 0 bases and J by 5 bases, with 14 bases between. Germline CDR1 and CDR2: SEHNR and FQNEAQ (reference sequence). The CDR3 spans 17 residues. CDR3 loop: CASSLAIGLGDNSPLHF. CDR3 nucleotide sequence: TGTGCCAGCAGCTTAGCGATCGGGTTGGGTGATAATTCACCCCTCCACTTT.

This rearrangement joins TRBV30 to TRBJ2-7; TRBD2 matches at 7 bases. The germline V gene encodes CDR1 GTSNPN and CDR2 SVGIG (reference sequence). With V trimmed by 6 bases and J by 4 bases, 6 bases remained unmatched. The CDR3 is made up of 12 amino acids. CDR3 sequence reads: CACPPGGYEQYF. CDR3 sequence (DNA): TGTGCCTGTCCCCCGGGGGGTTACGAGCAGTACTTC.

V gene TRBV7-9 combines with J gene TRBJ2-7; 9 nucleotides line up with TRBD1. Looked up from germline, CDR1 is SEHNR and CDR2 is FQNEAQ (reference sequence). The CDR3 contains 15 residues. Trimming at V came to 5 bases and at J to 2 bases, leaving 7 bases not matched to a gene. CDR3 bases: TGTGCCAGCAGCCCCACCGGGACAGGGACCTACGAGCAGTACTTC. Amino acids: CASSPTGTGTYEQYF.

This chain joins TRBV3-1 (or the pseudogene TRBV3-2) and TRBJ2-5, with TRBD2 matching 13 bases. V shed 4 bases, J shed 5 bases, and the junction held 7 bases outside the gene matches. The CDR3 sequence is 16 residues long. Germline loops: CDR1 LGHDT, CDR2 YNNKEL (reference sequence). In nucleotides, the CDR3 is TGTGCCAGCAGCCGTATGGGGACTAGCGGGGAGGAGACCCAGTACTTC. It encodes CASSRMGTSGEETQYF.

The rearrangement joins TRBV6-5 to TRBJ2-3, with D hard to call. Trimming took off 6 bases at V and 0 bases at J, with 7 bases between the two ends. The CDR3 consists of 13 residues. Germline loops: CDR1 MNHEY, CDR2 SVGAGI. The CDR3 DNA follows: TGTGCCAGCAGGGCACGCAGCACAGATACGCAGTATTTT. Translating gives CASRARSTDTQYF.

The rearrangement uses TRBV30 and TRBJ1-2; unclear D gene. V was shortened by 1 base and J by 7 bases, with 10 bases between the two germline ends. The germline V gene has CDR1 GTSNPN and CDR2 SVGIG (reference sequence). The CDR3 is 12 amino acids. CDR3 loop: CAWSGRLGGYTF. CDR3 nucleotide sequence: TGTGCCTGGAGTGGCCGGTTAGGTGGCTACACCTTC.

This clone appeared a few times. This CDR3 reads CASSRGSVADTEAFF. The DNA for the CDR3 is TGTGCCAGCAGCAGGGGCAGTGTGGCGGACACTGAAGCTTTCTTT. The rearrangement uses TRBV21-1 and TRBJ1-1; the table assigns TRBD1, which was not confirmed against the DNA. TRBV21-1 is reported as a pseudogene. CDR3 length equals 15 residues.

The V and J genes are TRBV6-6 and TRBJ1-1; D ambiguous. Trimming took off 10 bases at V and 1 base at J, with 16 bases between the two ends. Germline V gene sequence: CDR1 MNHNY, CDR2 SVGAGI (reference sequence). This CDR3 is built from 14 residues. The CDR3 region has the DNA TGTGCCACCGCCGAGGTAGGACGGAACACTGAAGCTTTCTTT. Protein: CATAEVGRNTEAFF.

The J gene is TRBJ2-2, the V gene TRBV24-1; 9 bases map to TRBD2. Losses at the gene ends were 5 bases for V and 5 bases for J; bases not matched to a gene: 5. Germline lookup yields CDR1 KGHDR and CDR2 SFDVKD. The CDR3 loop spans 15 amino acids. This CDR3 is CATSASGEITGELFF. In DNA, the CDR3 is TGTGCCACCAGTGCTAGCGGGGAAATAACCGGGGAGCTGTTTTTT.

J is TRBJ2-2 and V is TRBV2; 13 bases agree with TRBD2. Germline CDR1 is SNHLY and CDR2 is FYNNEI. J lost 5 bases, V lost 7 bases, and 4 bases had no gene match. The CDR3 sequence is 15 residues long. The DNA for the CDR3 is TGTGCCAGCATAGGACTAGCGGGGGAAACCGGGGAGCTGTTTTTT. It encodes CASIGLAGETGELFF.

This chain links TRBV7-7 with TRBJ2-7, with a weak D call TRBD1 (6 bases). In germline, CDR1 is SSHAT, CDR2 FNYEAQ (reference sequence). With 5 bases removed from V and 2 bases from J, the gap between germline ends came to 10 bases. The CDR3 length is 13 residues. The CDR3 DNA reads TGTGCCAGCAGCGAGGGGGTTCCCTACGAGCAGTACTTC. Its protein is CASSEGVPYEQYF.

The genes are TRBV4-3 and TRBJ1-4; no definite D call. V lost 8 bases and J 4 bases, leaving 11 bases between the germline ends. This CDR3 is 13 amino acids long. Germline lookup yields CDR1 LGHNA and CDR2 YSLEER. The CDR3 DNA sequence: TGCGCCAGCTCGGACGGCTTTAATGAAAAACTGTTTTTT. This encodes CASSDGFNEKLFF.

The CDR3 loop reads CASSLSGFFRGGSPLHF. CDR3 coding DNA: TGTGCCAGCAGTTTATCGGGGTTTTTCAGGGGCGGCTCACCCCTCCACTTT. The chain is built from TRBV27 and TRBJ1-6; weak D call: TRBD1 (6 bases). The V gene lost 0 bases and the J gene lost 10 bases, with 19 bases spanning the gap. The V gene's germline CDR1 is MNHEY and CDR2 SMNVEV (reference sequence). CDR3 length equals 17 residues.

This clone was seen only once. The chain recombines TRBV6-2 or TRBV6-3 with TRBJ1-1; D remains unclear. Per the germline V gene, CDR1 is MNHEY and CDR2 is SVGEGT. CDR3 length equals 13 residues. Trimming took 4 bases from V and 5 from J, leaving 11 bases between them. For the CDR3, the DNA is TGTGCCAGCAGTTTACCTTTGGGGACTGAAGCTTTCTTT. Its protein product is CASSLPLGTEAFF.

The CDR3, as DNA: TGTGCCAGCAGCCAAGATCGTTGGTATAAACATGCAACTAATGAAAAACTGTTTTTT. Translating it yields CASSQDRWYKHATNEKLFF. This sequence joins TRBV4-2 and TRBJ1-4, with D unresolved. Trimming removed 0 bases from V and 0 bases from J, with 17 bases in between. Germline V gives CDR1 LGHNA, CDR2 YNFKEQ. This CDR3 is built from 19 residues.

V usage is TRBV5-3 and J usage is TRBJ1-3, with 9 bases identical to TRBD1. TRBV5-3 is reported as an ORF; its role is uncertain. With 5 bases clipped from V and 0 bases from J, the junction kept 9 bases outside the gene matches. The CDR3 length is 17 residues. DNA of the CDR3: TGTGCCAGAAGTTCCGGGACAGGGAGTCTCTCTGGAAACACCATATATTTT. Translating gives CARSSGTGSLSGNTIYF.

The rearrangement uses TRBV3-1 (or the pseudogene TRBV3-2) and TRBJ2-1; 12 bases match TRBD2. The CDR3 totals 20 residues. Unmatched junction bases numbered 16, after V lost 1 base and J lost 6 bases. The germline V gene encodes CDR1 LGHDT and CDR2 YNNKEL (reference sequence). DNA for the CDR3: TGTGCCAGCAGCCAAGTTTGTCCGGGACTAGCGGGCCGGAGTTTCAATGAGCAGTTCTTC. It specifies CASSQVCPGLAGRSFNEQFF.

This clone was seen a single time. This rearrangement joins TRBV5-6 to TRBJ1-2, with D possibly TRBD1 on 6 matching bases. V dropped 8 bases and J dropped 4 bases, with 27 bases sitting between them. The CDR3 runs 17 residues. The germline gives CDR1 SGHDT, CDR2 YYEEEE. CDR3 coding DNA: TGTGCCAGTATCCCTGGAAAGGGGGGGGCGCCCGGCTATGGCTACACCTTC. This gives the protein CASIPGKGGAPGYGYTF.

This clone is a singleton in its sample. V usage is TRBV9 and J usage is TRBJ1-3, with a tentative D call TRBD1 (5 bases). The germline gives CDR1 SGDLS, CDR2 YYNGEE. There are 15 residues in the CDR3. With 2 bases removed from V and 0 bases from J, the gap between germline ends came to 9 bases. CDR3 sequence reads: CASSVTGTSGNTIYF. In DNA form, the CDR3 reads TGTGCCAGCAGCGTCACCGGGACCTCTGGAAACACCATATATTTT.

The CDR3: CASRLTGGPGKLFF. Written as DNA, the CDR3 is TGTGCCAGTAGGCTGACAGGGGGCCCTGGAAAACTGTTTTTT. This chain links TRBV19 with TRBJ1-4; 10 nucleotides agree with TRBD1. Trimming removed 6 bases from V and 10 bases from J; junction bases left unmatched: 8. The CDR3 sequence is 14 residues long. CDR1 is LNHDA, CDR2 SQIVND, per germline (reference sequence).

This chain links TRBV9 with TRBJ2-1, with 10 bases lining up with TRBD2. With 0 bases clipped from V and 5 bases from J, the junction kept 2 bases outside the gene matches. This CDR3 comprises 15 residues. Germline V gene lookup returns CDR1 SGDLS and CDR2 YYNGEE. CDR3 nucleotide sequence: TGTGCCAGCAGCGTAGGCCTAGCGGGGGACAATGAGCAGTTCTTC. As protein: CASSVGLAGDNEQFF.